This T cell receptor (beta chain) is from a study of cytomegalovirus exposure and HLA in healthy donors. This PCR relied on a set of 60 Vbeta primers and 13 Jbeta primers. The table came from immunoSEQ multiplex PCR; TCRdb's copy has only in-frame clones and leaves some out. The sample lists over 85,000 clones, over 60% occurring once. The CDR3 contains 16 residues. In germline, CDR1 is MNHNY, CDR2 SVGAGI (reference sequence). V shed 4 bases and J shed 8 bases, with 20 bases lying between them. The V call is TRBV6-6, the J call TRBJ1-4; no clear D. Sequencing was carried out using PBMCs. This sequence originates from a man aged 30-40 years in good health and CMV-seropositive. CDR3 in DNA: TGTGCCAGCAGTTGGGCCCGCAGCTTCGAAGACGAAAAACTGTTTTTT. Residues: CASSWARSFEDEKLFF.